Presented here are 18 T cell receptor beta chains from one specimen sequenced in a study of T cell changes during pregnancy in multiple sclerosis. Some clones are missing from TCRdb's copy, which holds only in-frame ones; the method was immunoSEQ multiplex PCR. The profile covers 68,000 or so clones, with roughly 89% appearing a single time and roughly 0.8% taken by the ten largest. Sequencing was performed on peripheral blood, taken in the second trimester of pregnancy. These receptors were taken from a female donor with multiple sclerosis, enrolled in a pregnancy study.

The chain recombines TRBV4-3 with TRBJ1-2; D remains unclear. V lost 1 base, J lost 8 bases, and 17 bases lay in between. There are 15 residues in the CDR3. CDR1 LGHNA and CDR2 YSLEER come from the germline V gene. The CDR3 loop is CASSQGLLSGTGYTF. The CDR3 region has the DNA TGCGCCAGCAGCCAAGGGCTTCTTTCAGGCACAGGCTACACCTTC.

V usage is TRBV2 and J usage is TRBJ2-3, with a tentative D call TRBD2 (6 bases). CDR1 SNHLY and CDR2 FYNNEI come from the germline V gene. Trimming shortened V by 5 bases and J by 2 bases, and 14 bases separated the two germline ends. The CDR3 spans 15 residues. Written as DNA, the CDR3 is TGTGCCAGCAGTCACCCGGGACTTACCACAGATACGCAGTATTTT. It specifies CASSHPGLTTDTQYF.

The chain uses TRBV4-3 and TRBJ2-7; D is possibly TRBD1 (6 bases). Germline V gene lookup returns CDR1 LGHNA and CDR2 YSLEER. The CDR3 covers 16 residues. Trimming stripped 2 bases from V and 3 bases from J, with 17 bases between. In DNA, the CDR3 is TGCGCCAGCAGCCAAACCGACCAGGGGAACCTCTACGAGCAGTACTTC. This sequence encodes CASSQTDQGNLYEQYF.

This clone was found a few times. V gene TRBV30 combines with J gene TRBJ1-1, with D perhaps TRBD1 (5 bases). Germline loops: CDR1 GTSNPN, CDR2 SVGIG (reference sequence). Trimming cost V 4 bases and J 3 bases, with 12 bases left between them. CDR3 length: 13 residues. The CDR3 bases are TGTGCCTGGAATAGGGGTGCGGACACTGAAGCTTTCTTT. It specifies CAWNRGADTEAFF. Full variable domain (remainder filled in from reference TRBV30 and TRBJ1-1): SQTIHQWPATLVQPVGSPLSLECTVEGTSNPNLYWYRQAAGRGLQLLFYSVGIGQISSEVPQNLSASRPQDRQFILSSKKLLLSDSGFYLCAWNRGADTEAFFGQGTRLTVV.

The chain links TRBV5-4 to TRBJ2-3, with a weak D call TRBD2 (5 bases). Germline V lookup: CDR1 SGHNT, CDR2 YYREEE (reference sequence). Trimming cost V 1 base and J 6 bases, with 18 bases left between them. This CDR3 spans 16 amino acids. The CDR3 spells CASSLRRNFVGDTQYF. DNA for the CDR3: TGTGCCAGCAGCTTGAGGAGGAACTTCGTGGGTGATACGCAGTATTTT.

This chain joins TRBV11-2 and TRBJ2-3; a weak D match, TRBD2 (7 bases). The CDR3 loop spans 15 amino acids. Trimming left V 7 bases short and J 1 base short, with 15 bases between. The germline V gene encodes CDR1 SGHAT and CDR2 FQNNGV. The DNA of the CDR3 is TGTGCCAGCAAGTGGGAGGGGGGGGGCACAGATACGCAGTATTTT. Translated: CASKWEGGGTDTQYF.

This clone was recorded only once. The chain carries TRBV19 and TRBJ1-1; D perhaps matches TRBD1 (5 bases). V gave up 1 base and J gave up 5 bases, with 14 bases separating them. Germline V gives CDR1 LNHDA, CDR2 SQIVND (reference sequence). This CDR3 contains 15 residues. CDR3 nucleotide sequence: TGTGCCAGTAGTATAGTGGCAGGGAAGGGTACTGAAGCTTTCTTT. This gives the protein CASSIVAGKGTEAFF.

The chain joins TRBV6-1 to TRBJ1-5; D gene uncertain. The CDR3 is 15 amino acids. V was trimmed by 2 bases and J by 1 base, leaving 9 bases between them. The germline CDR1 and CDR2 sequences are MNHNS and SASEGT. CDR3 DNA: TGTGCCAGCAGTGAACCCAGGTCCAGCAATCAGCCCCAGCATTTT. It specifies CASSEPRSSNQPQHF.

This chain uses TRBV6-7 with TRBJ1-5, with a possible D match to TRBD1 (6 bases). TRBV6-7 qualifies as an ORF whose function is uncertain. CDR3 length: 16 residues. V lost 8 bases and J lost 0, with 17 bases in between. The CDR3 protein is CASSANRDVSNQPQHF. The CDR3 DNA follows: TGTGCCAGCTCCGCCAACAGGGATGTTAGCAATCAGCCCCAGCATTTT.

The chain recombines TRBV7-9 with TRBJ2-5; D perhaps matches TRBD2 (6 bases). The CDR3 length is 18 residues. Germline V CDR1 and CDR2: SEHNR, FQNEAQ (reference sequence). V gave up 3 bases and J gave up 4 bases, with 24 bases separating them. For the CDR3, the DNA is TGTGCCAGCAGCTTCATAGGCCGAGGGGCCACCGGGGGAGAGACCCAGTACTTC. It translates to CASSFIGRGATGGETQYF. The full variable domain, completed using reference TRBV7-9 and TRBJ2-5, is DTGVSQNPRHKITKRGQNVTFRCDPISEHNRLYWYRQTLGQGPEFLTYFQNEAQLEKSRLLSDRFSAERPKGSFSTLEIQRTEQGDSAMYLCASSFIGRGATGGETQYFGPGTRLLVL.

The rearrangement links TRBV15 to TRBJ1-2; D gene unclear. The CDR3 length is 15 residues. The germline V gene has CDR1 LNHNV and CDR2 YYDKDF (reference sequence). Trimming cost V 1 base and J 4 bases, with 13 bases left between them. The DNA of the CDR3 is TGTGCCACCAGCAGAGTCCCGGAGCAGATCTATGGCTACACCTTC. Its translation is CATSRVPEQIYGYTF.

This chain's CDR3 is CASSFRTDMNTEAFF. The CDR3 nucleotides are TGTGCCAGCAGCTTCCGGACAGACATGAACACTGAAGCTTTCTTT. The chain is built from TRBV7-8 and TRBJ1-1; D might be TRBD1 (6 bases). Germline loops: CDR1 SGHVS, CDR2 FQNEAQ. Between the trimmed V and J ends, which lost 3 bases and 0 bases, there was a span of 11 bases. The CDR3 has 15 residues.

CDR3 loop: CASTRLAEQGTQYF. Written as DNA, the CDR3 is TGTGCCAGCACAAGACTAGCGGAGCAGGGTACGCAGTATTTT. V gene TRBV6-6 combines with J gene TRBJ2-3, with 9 bases matching TRBD2. This CDR3 region has 14 residues. Germline trimming cut 7 bases from V and 8 bases from J; bases unmatched to any gene: 10. CDR1 is MNHNY, CDR2 SVGAGI, per germline (reference sequence).

V gene TRBV5-1 combines with J gene TRBJ2-3; 11 positions agree with TRBD2. The CDR3 sequence is 16 residues long. The ends lost 3 bases at V and 4 bases at J; junction bases unmatched: 7. Looked up from germline, CDR1 is SGHRS and CDR2 is YFSETQ. The CDR3 bases are TGCGCCAGCAGCTCAATTAGCGGGGGGGCGCCAGATACGCAGTATTTT. Encoded protein: CASSSISGGAPDTQYF. Complete variable domain (other parts from reference TRBV5-1 and TRBJ2-3): KAGVTQTPRYLIKTRGQQVTLSCSPISGHRSVSWYQQTPGQGLQFLFEYFSETQRNKGNFPGRFSGRQFSNSRSEMNVSTLELGDSALYLCASSSISGGAPDTQYFGPGTRLTVL.

The V gene is TRBV4-1, the J gene TRBJ2-1, with 7 positions matching TRBD2. J gave up 7 bases and V 10 bases, and 10 bases lay outside the gene matches. Germline loops: CDR1 MGHRA, CDR2 YSYEKL. The CDR3 is made up of 13 amino acids. Here the CDR3 reads CATATGGGNEQFF. The CDR3 coding sequence is TGCGCCACCGCCACGGGGGGTGGGAATGAGCAGTTCTTC.

The rearrangement links TRBV7-6 to TRBJ1-2, with 10 bases lining up with TRBD1. Germline CDR1 reads SGHVS; CDR2 reads FNYEAQ. The junction had 3 bases not matched to a gene; V was cut back by 1 base and J by 7 bases. CDR3 size: 14 residues. The CDR3 reads CASSLGQGASGYTF. As DNA, the CDR3 is TGTGCCAGCAGCTTAGGACAGGGGGCGAGTGGCTACACCTTC.

The chain joins TRBV5-6 to TRBJ1-2; 7 nucleotides match TRBD1. CDR1 is SGHDT and CDR2 is YYEEEE in the germline V gene. The CDR3 is 13 amino acids. V shed 7 bases and J 8 bases; nucleotides not matched to a gene: 11. The CDR3 nucleotides are TGTGCCAGCGGCGACCGACAGGGCTCGGGCTACACCTTC. Encoded protein: CASGDRQGSGYTF.

This clone has only one observation. The chain employs TRBV5-4 and TRBJ2-7; D uncertain. V lost 6 bases and J lost 6, with 19 bases in between. The CDR3 runs to 14 residues. Germline loops: CDR1 SGHNT, CDR2 YYREEE (reference sequence). CDR3 in DNA: TGTGCCAGCACCTCCCCGAGGTCCCCCGGCGAGCAGTACTTC. Residues: CASTSPRSPGEQYF. The full variable domain, with the rest looked up from reference TRBV5-4 and TRBJ2-7, is ETGVTQSPTHLIKTRGQQVTLRCSSQSGHNTVSWYQQALGQGPQFIFQYYREEENGRGNFPPRFSGLQFPNYSSELNVNALELDDSALYLCASTSPRSPGEQYFGPGTRLTVT.